The following is a T cell receptor beta chain sequence with its context. The TCRbeta library was prepared with unique molecular identifiers. One entry per CDR3 protein results from TCRdb running MiXCR on the PCR reads. The profile shows approximately 250,000 distinct CDR3 sequences, about a quarter of them singletons. This entry belongs to a study of T-cell reconstitution after alpha-beta-depleted transplantation in children. The CDR3 covers 19 residues. CDR1 is MDHEN and CDR2 is SYDVKM in the germline V gene. V dropped 3 bases and J dropped 0 bases, with 21 bases sitting between them. This receptor was obtained from a girl aged 2-10 years with Fanconi anemia, due to receive a stem cell transplant. J is TRBJ2-1 and V is TRBV28, with D unresolved. The starting material was PBMCs, obtained before TCRalphabeta/CD19-depleted stem cell transplant. CDR3 nucleotide sequence: TGTGCCAGCAGTTTTCGTTTATGGTACACCCTAAACTCCTACAATGAGCAGTTCTTC. This translates into CASSFRLWYTLNSYNEQFF.